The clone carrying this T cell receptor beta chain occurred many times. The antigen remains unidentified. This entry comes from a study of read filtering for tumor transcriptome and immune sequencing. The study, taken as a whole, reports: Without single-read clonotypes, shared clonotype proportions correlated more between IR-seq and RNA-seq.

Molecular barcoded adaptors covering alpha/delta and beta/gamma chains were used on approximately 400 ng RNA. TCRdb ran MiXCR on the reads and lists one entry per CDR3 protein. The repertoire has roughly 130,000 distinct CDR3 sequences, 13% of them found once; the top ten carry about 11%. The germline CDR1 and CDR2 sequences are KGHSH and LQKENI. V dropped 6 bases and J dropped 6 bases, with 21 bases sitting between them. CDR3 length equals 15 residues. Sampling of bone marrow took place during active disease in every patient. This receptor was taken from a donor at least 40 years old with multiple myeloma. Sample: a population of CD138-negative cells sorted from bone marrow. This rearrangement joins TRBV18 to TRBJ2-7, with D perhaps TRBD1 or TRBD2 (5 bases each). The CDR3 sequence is CASSARGAPSPEQYF. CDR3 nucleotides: TGTGCCAGCTCGGCGAGGGGTGCCCCCTCTCCCGAGCAGTACTTC. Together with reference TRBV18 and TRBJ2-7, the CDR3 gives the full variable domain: NAGVMQNPRHLVRRRGQEARLRCSPMKGHSHVYWYRQLPEEGLKFMVYLQKENIIDESGMPKERFSAEFPKEGPSILRIQQVVRGDSAAYFCASSARGAPSPEQYFGPGTRLTVT.